These T cell receptor beta chains were read from a single sample in a study of T cell responses to AZD1222 COVID-19 vaccine. Profiling relied on immunoSEQ multiplex PCR, and the TCRdb table lists in-frame clones only, not all of them. The table records around 150,000 clones, 94% of them present only once. Specimen: peripheral blood, collected 28 days after the second AZD1222 dose. These receptors originate from an adult who received the AZD1222 COVID-19 vaccine. CDR3s include the opening cysteine and the closing phenylalanine or tryptophan. D genes are given only for firm matches. Clone size appears in some rows only: once, few, many, or a class for an expanded clone.

v_call: TRBV27
clone_size: NA
j_call: TRBJ1-1
d_call: NA
cdr3_nt: TGTGCCAGCAGTTTAGAGCTGAACACTGAAGCTTTCTTT
cdr3_aa: CASSLELNTEAFF

v_call: TRBV9
clone_size: NA
j_call: TRBJ2-1
d_call: NA
cdr3_nt: TGTGCCAGCAGCGCCGGTTCTCCGGGACGTTGGAATGAGCAGTTCTTC
cdr3_aa: CASSAGSPGRWNEQFF

v_call: TRBV4-3
clone_size: NA
j_call: TRBJ2-7
d_call: NA
cdr3_nt: TGCGCCAGCAGCCAAGATCTTCCGGGATTCTACGAGCAGTACTTC
cdr3_aa: CASSQDLPGFYEQYF

v_call: TRBV28
clone_size: NA
j_call: TRBJ2-7
d_call: TRBD2
cdr3_nt: TGTGCCAGCAGTACTAGCGGATACAGGCAGTACTTC
cdr3_aa: CASSTSGYRQYF

v_call: TRBV5-4
clone_size: NA
j_call: TRBJ2-1
d_call: TRBD2
cdr3_nt: TGTGCCAGCAGCACAGCGGGGAGCTCCTACAATGAGCAGTTCTTC
cdr3_aa: CASSTAGSSYNEQFF

v_call: TRBV5-6
clone_size: NA
j_call: TRBJ1-1
d_call: NA
cdr3_nt: TGTGCCAGCAGCTCGCCAAGGACACGACGGGGGAACACTGAAGCTTTCTTT
cdr3_aa: CASSSPRTRRGNTEAFF

v_call: TRBV4-3
clone_size: NA
j_call: TRBJ1-2
d_call: NA
cdr3_nt: TGCGCCAGCAGCCAAGGATCCGGGACAAATAGCTATGGCTACACCTTC
cdr3_aa: CASSQGSGTNSYGYTF

v_call: TRBV30
clone_size: NA
j_call: TRBJ2-7
d_call: TRBD1
cdr3_nt: TGTGCCTGGGCATTTCAGGGGGCAGGGGAGCAGTACTTC
cdr3_aa: CAWAFQGAGEQYF

v_call: TRBV27
clone_size: NA
j_call: TRBJ1-5
d_call: TRBD1
cdr3_nt: TGTGCCAGCAGTCGACAGGGGTGGGGCAATCAGCCCCAGCATTTT
cdr3_aa: CASSRQGWGNQPQHF

v_call: TRBV2
clone_size: NA
j_call: TRBJ1-1
d_call: NA
cdr3_nt: TGTGCCAGCAGCCTAGGGGTCACTGAAGCTTTCTTT
cdr3_aa: CASSLGVTEAFF

v_call: TRBV11-2
clone_size: NA
j_call: TRBJ2-1
d_call: NA
cdr3_nt: TGTGCCAGCAGCTCTCACAAGGGCTTCAATGAGCAGTTCTTC
cdr3_aa: CASSSHKGFNEQFF

v_call: TRBV18
clone_size: NA
j_call: TRBJ1-6
d_call: NA
cdr3_nt: TGTGCCAGCTCACCACAACAGGGTGATAATTCACCCCTCCACTTT
cdr3_aa: CASSPQQGDNSPLHF

v_call: TRBV3-1/TRBV3-2
clone_size: NA
j_call: TRBJ2-5
d_call: NA
cdr3_nt: TGTGCCAGCAGCCAGCCCCTACAGGGCCGAGAGACCCAGTACTTC
cdr3_aa: CASSQPLQGRETQYF

v_call: TRBV29-1
clone_size: NA
j_call: TRBJ2-5
d_call: TRBD1
cdr3_nt: TGCAGCGCTCCACTGGGACAGGGGAAAGAGACCCAGTACTTC
cdr3_aa: CSAPLGQGKETQYF

v_call: TRBV19
clone_size: NA
j_call: TRBJ2-7
d_call: NA
cdr3_nt: TGTGCCAGTAGTATGAGGGGTGAGGGCGAGCAGTACTTC
cdr3_aa: CASSMRGEGEQYF

v_call: TRBV3-1/TRBV3-2
clone_size: once
j_call: TRBJ1-4
d_call: NA
cdr3_nt: TGTGCCAGCAGCCAAGTCCCCGGGGGAAATGAAAAACTGTTTTTT
cdr3_aa: CASSQVPGGNEKLFF

v_call: TRBV2
clone_size: NA
j_call: TRBJ2-1
d_call: TRBD2
cdr3_nt: TGTGCCAGCAGTGAATGGGGAGCGGGTCAAGCGGGGATGGAGCAGTTCTTC
cdr3_aa: CASSEWGAGQAGMEQFF

v_call: TRBV4-1
clone_size: NA
j_call: TRBJ2-6
d_call: NA
cdr3_nt: TGCGCCAGCAGCCAAGAAAGGTTAAGCTCTGGGGCCAACGTCCTGACTTTC
cdr3_aa: CASSQERLSSGANVLTF

v_call: TRBV3-1/TRBV3-2
clone_size: once
j_call: TRBJ2-1
d_call: TRBD2
cdr3_nt: TGTGCCAGCAGCCAAGTAGCGGGAACCCCCAATGAGCAGTTCTTC
cdr3_aa: CASSQVAGTPNEQFF

v_call: TRBV4-2
clone_size: NA
j_call: TRBJ1-2
d_call: TRBD1
cdr3_nt: TGTGCCAGCAGCCCCAGAGGGACAGGGGGCGATGGCTACACCTTC
cdr3_aa: CASSPRGTGGDGYTF

v_call: TRBV27
clone_size: NA
j_call: TRBJ2-2
d_call: NA
cdr3_nt: TGTGCCAGCAGTTGGGGGGCGAACACCGGGGAGCTGTTTTTT
cdr3_aa: CASSWGANTGELFF

v_call: TRBV7-9
clone_size: NA
j_call: TRBJ2-3
d_call: NA
cdr3_nt: TGTGCCAGCAGCTTGTTCGGTGGGTGGGAAGATACGCAGTATTTT
cdr3_aa: CASSLFGGWEDTQYF

v_call: TRBV11-2
clone_size: NA
j_call: TRBJ2-7
d_call: NA
cdr3_nt: TGTGCCAGCAGCTTCTTTAGGTCTAGCGTCTACGAGCAGTACTTC
cdr3_aa: CASSFFRSSVYEQYF

v_call: TRBV19
clone_size: NA
j_call: TRBJ2-1
d_call: TRBD2
cdr3_nt: TGTGCCAGTACCACGGGACTAGCGGGATACAATGAGCAGTTCTTC
cdr3_aa: CASTTGLAGYNEQFF

v_call: TRBV2
clone_size: NA
j_call: TRBJ1-3
d_call: NA
cdr3_nt: TGTGCCAGCAGTGCGGGTGACGGAAACACCATATATTTT
cdr3_aa: CASSAGDGNTIYF

v_call: TRBV10-1
clone_size: NA
j_call: TRBJ2-3
d_call: TRBD2
cdr3_nt: TGCGCCACACGGGGGGGAAGTACGCAGTATTTT
cdr3_aa: CATRGGSTQYF

v_call: TRBV6-4
clone_size: NA
j_call: TRBJ2-3
d_call: NA
cdr3_nt: TGTGCCAGCAGTGACTCCTCGGGGGGCACAGATACGCAGTATTTT
cdr3_aa: CASSDSSGGTDTQYF

v_call: TRBV7-2
clone_size: NA
j_call: TRBJ2-1
d_call: NA
cdr3_nt: TGTGCCAGCAGCTTCATAGCGGTCTCCTACAATGAGCAGTTCTTC
cdr3_aa: CASSFIAVSYNEQFF

v_call: TRBV5-4
clone_size: NA
j_call: TRBJ1-4
d_call: NA
cdr3_nt: TGTGCCAGCAGCTCCGGGACGGAAGAAAAACTGTTTTTT
cdr3_aa: CASSSGTEEKLFF

v_call: TRBV5-6
clone_size: once
j_call: TRBJ1-2
d_call: TRBD1
cdr3_nt: TGTGCCAGCAGCTCGGGACAGAACTATGGCTACACCTTC
cdr3_aa: CASSSGQNYGYTF

v_call: TRBV3-1/TRBV3-2
clone_size: NA
j_call: TRBJ1-1
d_call: NA
cdr3_nt: TGTGCCAGCAGCCAAGAGAGGAAGGGTAGCACTGAAGCTTTCTTT
cdr3_aa: CASSQERKGSTEAFF

v_call: TRBV28
clone_size: NA
j_call: TRBJ2-7
d_call: NA
cdr3_nt: TGTGCCAGCAGTTTAGACCACGCCAGCGAGCAGTACTTC
cdr3_aa: CASSLDHASEQYF

v_call: TRBV6-1
clone_size: NA
j_call: TRBJ2-7
d_call: NA
cdr3_nt: TGTGCCAGCAGTGAGGTTGGCAGCGGATCCGAGCAGTACTTC
cdr3_aa: CASSEVGSGSEQYF